This note documents a single T cell receptor (beta chain) sequence. Looked up from germline, CDR1 is LGHNA and CDR2 is YSLEER. The CDR3 totals 15 residues. Trimming at V came to 3 bases and at J to 3 bases, leaving 7 bases not matched to a gene. The entry originates in a study of blood T cell repertoires in COVID-19. The wider study: Samples of COVID-19 (acute and convalescent) were obtained from the United States, Italy and Spain. In each case, the material was cDNA or gDNA derived from T cells, B-cell-depleted T cells, or PBMCs.

The table came from immunoSEQ multiplex PCR; TCRdb's copy has only in-frame clones and leaves some out. The table includes about 370,000 clones, approximately 88% detected once. This clonotype originated in a woman aged 25 to 39 with COVID-19, enrolled during active disease. Sequencing was carried out using peripheral blood. The V gene is TRBV4-3, the J gene TRBJ1-1; TRBD1 matches 7 bases. The CDR3 loop is CASSHVQGWDTEAFF. CDR3 DNA sequence: TGCGCCAGCAGCCATGTACAGGGGTGGGACACTGAAGCTTTCTTT.